This record covers a single TCR beta chain. What it recognizes is unknown. CDR1 is MGHRA, CDR2 YSYEKL, per germline. The V end lost 1 base, the J end lost 9 bases, and 19 bases lay between the germline ends. This CDR3 is 16 amino acids long. The data stem from a study of OX40 agonist ivuxolimab in advanced cancers. Study-level results: There were, on average, more expanded clones in CD8+ T cells than in CD4+.

Method: immunoSEQ multiplex PCR; TCRdb's copy keeps in-frame clones and lacks some. The top ten clones hold about 17% of a sample with tens of thousands of clones, approximately 80% of them seen once. Sequencing used CD4+ or CD8+ T cells sorted from blood, obtained in a trial of the OX40 agonist ivuxolimab. The receptor comes from an adult with an advanced solid tumor such as melanoma, head and neck, liver or kidney cancer. This chain joins TRBV4-1 and TRBJ2-1; D might be TRBD1 (5 bases). CDR3 loop: CASSQVDLGIRAEQFF. The CDR3 DNA follows: TGCGCCAGCAGCCAAGTAGACCTGGGAATCAGGGCTGAGCAGTTCTTC.